Included here is one T cell receptor beta chain sequence, with context. Its antigen is unidentified. Sequencing was performed with immunoSEQ multiplex PCR; in TCRdb, only in-frame clones are kept and a portion is missing. The sample lists about 84,000 clones; more than 80% were seen once. The record originates from a study of OX40 agonist ivuxolimab in advanced cancers. Study information: An agonistic human IgG2 monoclonal antibody against OX40 (CD134) was given. Those treated in dose escalation had hepatocellular carcinoma, melanoma, renal cell cancer or head and neck cancer. At 82.7% male, the cohort had a mean age of roughly 60 years, ranging from about 23 to 79. Study-wide results and limits: At 0.1 to 3.0 mg/kg and by week 6, clonal expansion occurred in CD4+ and CD8+ blood T cells.

The CDR3 is 12 amino acids. The germline V and J ends were trimmed by 3 bases and 8 bases, with 5 bases remaining between them. Germline V CDR1 and CDR2: SEHNR, FQNEAQ (reference sequence). V and J are TRBV7-9 and TRBJ1-6; D uncertain. Sequencing used CD4+ or CD8+ T cells sorted from blood, obtained in a trial of the OX40 agonist ivuxolimab. This TCR came from an adult with an advanced solid tumor such as melanoma, head and neck, liver or kidney cancer. CDR3 nucleotide sequence: TGTGCCAGCAGCTTCGGGGATTCACCCCTCCACTTT. This codes for CASSFGDSPLHF. The full variable domain, completed using reference TRBV7-9 and TRBJ1-6, is DTGVSQNPRHKITKRGQNVTFRCDPISEHNRLYWYRQTLGQGPEFLTYFQNEAQLEKSRLLSDRFSAERPKGSFSTLEIQRTEQGDSAMYLCASSFGDSPLHFGNGTRLTVT.